Each of the 15 T cell receptor beta chains below was sequenced from the same sample in a study of Graves' ophthalmopathy and Graves' hyperthyroidism. From RNA, the CDR3 regions of TCR beta chains were amplified and sequenced. Following a first-round RT-PCR that used HTBI primers, a second-round multiplex PCR was carried out. TCRdb independently ran MiXCR on the multiplex PCR reads; one entry per CDR3 protein. This table has about 740,000 distinct CDR3 sequences, 40% appearing once. Sequenced input: peripheral blood. The source of these receptors is an adult man with Graves' ophthalmopathy.

The chain joins TRBV11-2 to TRBJ2-7, with a weak D call TRBD2 (6 bases). V gave up 2 bases and J gave up 3 bases, with 17 bases separating them. The CDR3 has 16 residues. Looked up from germline, CDR1 is SGHAT and CDR2 is FQNNGV. The CDR3 spells CASSLSARDSYYEQYF. CDR3 nucleotide sequence: TGTGCCAGCAGCTTATCTGCCCGGGACTCATACTACGAGCAGTACTTC.

This clonotype was detected a few times. The chain has TRBV5-1 and TRBJ1-1, with D possibly matching TRBD1 (6 bases). This CDR3 has 15 amino acids. Germline CDR1 reads SGHRS; CDR2 reads YFSETQ. Trimming left V 4 bases short and J 4 bases short, with 17 bases between. Written as DNA, the CDR3 is TGCGCCAGCAGCCGGGGGGGGGCAGGGGCCACTGAAGCTTTCTTT. Translation: CASSRGGAGATEAFF.

This clonotype was detected only once. Being one base from a much bigger clone, this may be a read error. The V and J genes are TRBV7-8 and TRBJ2-7; D is possibly TRBD2 (5 bases). The V end was cut by 6 bases, the J end by 2 bases, with 11 bases between. CDR1 and CDR2 from the germline V gene are SGHVS and FQNEAQ. This CDR3 has 13 residues. The CDR3 nucleotides read TGTGCCAGCAGTGCCCGACTAACCTACGAGCAGTACTTC. Protein: CASSARLTYEQYF.

Comment on this clonotype: Given a much more abundant clone one base away, this may be a read error. The chain recombines TRBV10-3 with TRBJ2-5, with a possible D match to TRBD2 (6 bases). The germline gives CDR1 ENHRY, CDR2 SYGVKD. This CDR3 contains 13 residues. Trimming cost V 5 bases and J 2 bases, with 9 bases left between them. CDR3 in amino acids: CAISREEQETQYF. The CDR3 DNA reads TGTGCCATCAGTAGGGAGGAACAAGAGACCCAGTACTTC.

This clonotype was observed many times. The chain has TRBV11-2 and TRBJ2-7; D is unclear. Trimming removed 6 bases from V and 3 bases from J, with 15 bases in between. This CDR3 region has 14 residues. Per germline, CDR1 SGHAT and CDR2 FQNNGV. The CDR3 DNA reads as TGTGCCAGCAGGTGGCGGAGCGCTGACTACGAGCAGTACTTC. Amino acid sequence: CASRWRSADYEQYF.

As to this clonotype: Given a much more abundant clone one base away, this may be a read error. The V gene is TRBV10-3, the J gene TRBJ1-1; 10 bases are a match to TRBD1. CDR3 length: 17 residues. Trimming at V came to 6 bases and at J to 1 base, leaving 11 bases not matched to a gene. CDR1 and CDR2 (germline): ENHRY, SYGVKD. CDR3 nucleotides: TGTGCCATCAGCGATAAGACAGGGGGCGATTCGAACACTGAAGCTTTCTTT. This gives the protein CAISDKTGGDSNTEAFF.

The chain joins TRBV6-4 to TRBJ2-5; 7 nucleotides align to TRBD1. Trimming removed 8 bases from V and 9 bases from J; junction bases left unmatched: 12. CDR3 length: 13 amino acids. The germline CDR1 and CDR2 sequences are MRHNA and SNTAGT. DNA for the CDR3: TGTGCCAGCGTCGACAGGGTGGGTCAGGCCCAGTACTTC. It codes for CASVDRVGQAQYF.

The chain uses TRBV25-1 and TRBJ1-6, with D unclear. This CDR3 is built from 13 residues. The V and J ends lost 6 bases and 5 bases respectively, with 8 bases between them. Germline V gene data show CDR1 as MGHDK and CDR2 as SYGVNS. CDR3 DNA: TGTGCCAGCAGAGACCGGGATAATTCACCCCTCCACTTT. Protein: CASRDRDNSPLHF.

The chain combines TRBV6-2 or TRBV6-3 with TRBJ2-5; D uncertain. The CDR3 totals 15 residues. Trimming pared 4 bases from V and 2 bases from J, leaving 14 bases between. Looked up from germline, CDR1 is MNHEY and CDR2 is SVGEGT. CDR3 amino acids: CASSSSIQPQETQYF. CDR3 bases: TGTGCCAGCAGTTCCTCGATCCAGCCACAAGAGACCCAGTACTTC.

The rearrangement joins TRBV11-2 to TRBJ2-5; 7 positions match TRBD1. V gave up 8 bases and J gave up 5 bases; unmatched junction bases: 11. The CDR3 is 14 amino acids. CDR1 is SGHAT and CDR2 is FQNNGV in the germline V gene. CDR3 sequence reads: CASRQGRLMETQYF. CDR3 DNA sequence: TGTGCCAGCCGACAGGGCCGATTAATGGAGACCCAGTACTTC.

There are many counts of this clonotype. The rearrangement uses TRBV5-8 and TRBJ2-7, with 15 nucleotides matching TRBD2. CDR3 length: 16 residues. Germline V gives CDR1 SGHTS, CDR2 YDEGEE. V lost 0 bases and J lost 3; bases outside the gene matches: 1. CDR3 sequence reads: CASSLEGLAGGYEQYF. In DNA form, the CDR3 reads TGTGCCAGCAGCTTGGAGGGACTAGCGGGGGGCTACGAGCAGTACTTC.

This chain links TRBV7-7 with TRBJ2-2; 11 positions match TRBD2. V lost 8 bases, J lost 3 bases, and 8 bases stayed unmatched. CDR3 length equals 16 residues. Germline CDR1 SSHAT, CDR2 FNYEAQ (reference sequence). In nucleotides, the CDR3 is TGTGCCAGCTGGGGAACTAGCGGGGGTTACACCGGGGAGCTGTTTTTT. It is translated as CASWGTSGGYTGELFF.

The gene calls are TRBV2 and TRBJ1-2; D gene ambiguous. The CDR3 is 15 amino acids. V gave up 1 base and J gave up 2 bases, with 11 bases separating them. Germline lookup yields CDR1 SNHLY and CDR2 FYNNEI. The CDR3 protein is CASSEVRAKNYGYTF. CDR3 DNA: TGTGCCAGCAGTGAAGTTAGGGCCAAAAACTATGGCTACACCTTC. Based on the CDR3 plus reference TRBV2 and TRBJ1-2, the full variable domain is EPEVTQTPSHQVTQMGQEVILRCVPISNHLYFYWYRQILGQKVEFLVSFYNNEISEKSEIFDDQFSVERPDGSNFTLKIRSTKLEDSAMYFCASSEVRAKNYGYTFGSGTRLTVV.

The V call is TRBV19, the J call TRBJ1-5, with 10 nucleotides matching TRBD1. Germline lookup yields CDR1 LNHDA and CDR2 SQIVND (reference sequence). There are 15 residues in the CDR3. Trimming removed 4 bases from V and 4 bases from J; junction bases left unmatched: 4. This CDR3 reads CASSTTGGLNQPQHF. The CDR3 DNA reads as TGTGCCAGTAGTACGACAGGGGGCTTAAATCAGCCCCAGCATTTT.

This clonotype occurred many times. The V gene is TRBV7-2, the J gene TRBJ2-5; D unclear. The CDR3 contains 13 residues. Germline loops: CDR1 SGHTA, CDR2 FQGNSA. Trimming pared 5 bases from V and 5 bases from J, leaving 12 bases between. DNA of the CDR3: TGTGCCAGCAGCCCCTCCCGCAGCGAGACCCAGTACTTC. It encodes CASSPSRSETQYF.